In this sample, the clone carrying this TCR beta chain turned up a few times. The antigen is not known. This entry belongs to a study of blood T cells in healthy people across ages. Study-level results: Across the age range, TCR beta diversity per million T cells fell in a roughly linear way.

The CDR3 runs to 14 residues. Looked up from germline, CDR1 is SGHRS and CDR2 is YFSETQ. V was trimmed by 3 bases and J by 4 bases, leaving 12 bases between them. Primed by a sample-barcoded 5' primer and a J-beta primer mix, a second PCR proceeded for roughly 7 to 12 cycles. From the 5' RACE reads, TCRdb called clonotypes with MiXCR, one entry per CDR3 protein. The sample yields under 1,000,000 distinct CDR3 sequences, around 36% seen once. The rearrangement joins TRBV5-1 to TRBJ2-3; D gene uncertain. This receptor was taken from a man younger than 35 in good health. The source material was blood. This CDR3 reads CASSSDRVADTQYF. Here the CDR3 DNA reads TGCGCCAGCAGCTCCGACCGGGTGGCAGATACGCAGTATTTT.